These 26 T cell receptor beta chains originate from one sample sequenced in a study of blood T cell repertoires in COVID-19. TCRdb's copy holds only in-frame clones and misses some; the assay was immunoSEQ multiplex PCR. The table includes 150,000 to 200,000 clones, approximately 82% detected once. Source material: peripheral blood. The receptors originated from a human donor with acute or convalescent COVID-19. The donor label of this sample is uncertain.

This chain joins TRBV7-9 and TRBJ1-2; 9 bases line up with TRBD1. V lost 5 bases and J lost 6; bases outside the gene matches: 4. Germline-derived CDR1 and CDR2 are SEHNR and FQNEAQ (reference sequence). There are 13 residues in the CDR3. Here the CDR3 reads CASSRGTGNGYTF. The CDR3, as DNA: TGTGCCAGCAGCCGCGGGACAGGGAATGGCTACACCTTC.

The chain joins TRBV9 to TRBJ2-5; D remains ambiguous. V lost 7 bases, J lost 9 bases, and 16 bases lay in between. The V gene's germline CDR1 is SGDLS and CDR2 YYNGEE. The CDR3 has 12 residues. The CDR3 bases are TGTGCCAGCCGCCGGAAATGGGCCGCCCAGTACTTC. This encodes CASRRKWAAQYF. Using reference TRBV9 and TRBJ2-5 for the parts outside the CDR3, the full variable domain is DSGVTQTPKHLITATGQRVTLRCSPRSGDLSVYWYQQSLDQGLQFLIQYYNGEERAKGNILERFSAQQFPDLHSELNLSSLELGDSALYFCASRRKWAAQYFGPGTRLLVL.

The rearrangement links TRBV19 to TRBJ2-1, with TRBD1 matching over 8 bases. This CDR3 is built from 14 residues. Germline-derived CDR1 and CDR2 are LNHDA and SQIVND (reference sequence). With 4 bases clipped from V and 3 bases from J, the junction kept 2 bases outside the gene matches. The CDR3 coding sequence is TGTGCCAGTAGTAAGGGACAGGTCTACAATGAGCAGTTCTTC. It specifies CASSKGQVYNEQFF.

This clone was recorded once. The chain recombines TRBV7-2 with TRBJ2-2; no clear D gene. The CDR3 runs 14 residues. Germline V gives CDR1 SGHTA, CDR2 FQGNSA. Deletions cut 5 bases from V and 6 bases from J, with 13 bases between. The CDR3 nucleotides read TGTGCCAGCAGCACAAGAGGAGTCTCCGGGGAGCTGTTTTTT. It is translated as CASSTRGVSGELFF.

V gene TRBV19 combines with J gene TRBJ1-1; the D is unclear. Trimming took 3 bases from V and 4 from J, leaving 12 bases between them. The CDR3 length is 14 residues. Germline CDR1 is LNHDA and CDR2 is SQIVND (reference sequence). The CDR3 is CASSIGREGTEAFF. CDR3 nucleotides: TGTGCCAGTAGTATCGGGCGGGAGGGCACTGAAGCTTTCTTT.

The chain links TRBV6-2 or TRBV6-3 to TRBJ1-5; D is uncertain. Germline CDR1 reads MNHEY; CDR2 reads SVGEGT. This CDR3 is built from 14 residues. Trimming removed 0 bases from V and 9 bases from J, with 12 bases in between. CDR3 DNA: TGTGCCAGCAGTTACTCGCCGGACTATAGGCCCCAGCATTTT. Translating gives CASSYSPDYRPQHF.

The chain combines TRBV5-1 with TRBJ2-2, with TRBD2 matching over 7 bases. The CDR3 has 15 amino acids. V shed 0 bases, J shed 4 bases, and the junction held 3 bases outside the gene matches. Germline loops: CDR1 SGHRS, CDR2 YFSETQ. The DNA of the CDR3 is TGCGCCAGCAGCTTGGCTGGGGAGGGCACCGGGGAGCTGTTTTTT. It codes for CASSLAGEGTGELFF.

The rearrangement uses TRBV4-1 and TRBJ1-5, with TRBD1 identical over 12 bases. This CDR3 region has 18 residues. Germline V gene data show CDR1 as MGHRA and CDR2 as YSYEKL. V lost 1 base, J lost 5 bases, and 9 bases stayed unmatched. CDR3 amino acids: CASSQGFGDRGRYQPQHF. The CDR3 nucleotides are TGCGCCAGCAGCCAAGGTTTTGGGGACAGGGGGCGTTATCAGCCCCAGCATTTT.

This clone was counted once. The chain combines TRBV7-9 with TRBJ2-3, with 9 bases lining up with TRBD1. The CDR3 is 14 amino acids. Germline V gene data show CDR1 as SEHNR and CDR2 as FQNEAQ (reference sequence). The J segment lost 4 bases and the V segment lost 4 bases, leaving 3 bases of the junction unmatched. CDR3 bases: TGTGCCAGCAGCTACCGACAGGGGGCAGATACGCAGTATTTT. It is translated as CASSYRQGADTQYF.

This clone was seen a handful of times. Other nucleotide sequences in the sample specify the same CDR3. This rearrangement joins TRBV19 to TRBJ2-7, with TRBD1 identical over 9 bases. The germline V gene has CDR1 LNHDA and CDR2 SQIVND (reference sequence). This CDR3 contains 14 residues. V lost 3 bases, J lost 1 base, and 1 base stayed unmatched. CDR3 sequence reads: CASSIGTGSYEQYF. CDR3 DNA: TGTGCCAGTAGTATTGGGACAGGGTCCTACGAGCAGTACTTC.

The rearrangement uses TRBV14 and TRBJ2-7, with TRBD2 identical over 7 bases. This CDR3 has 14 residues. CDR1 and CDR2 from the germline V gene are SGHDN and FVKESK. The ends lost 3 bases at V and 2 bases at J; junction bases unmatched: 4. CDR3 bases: TGTGCCAGCAGCCATTTCGGACTAGCCTACGAGCAGTACTTC. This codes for CASSHFGLAYEQYF. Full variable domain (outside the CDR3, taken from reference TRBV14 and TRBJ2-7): EAGVTQFPSHSVIEKGQTVTLRCDPISGHDNLYWYRRVMGKEIKFLLHFVKESKQDESGMPNNRFLAERTGGTYSTLKVQPAELEDSGVYFCASSHFGLAYEQYFGPGTRLTVT.

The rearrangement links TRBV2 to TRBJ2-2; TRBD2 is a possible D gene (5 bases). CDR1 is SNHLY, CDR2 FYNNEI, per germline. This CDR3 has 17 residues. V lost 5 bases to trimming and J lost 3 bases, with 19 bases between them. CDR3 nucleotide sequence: TGTGCCAGCAGTCCCCCGGACTTCTACGGGGACACCGGGGAGCTGTTTTTT. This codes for CASSPPDFYGDTGELFF.

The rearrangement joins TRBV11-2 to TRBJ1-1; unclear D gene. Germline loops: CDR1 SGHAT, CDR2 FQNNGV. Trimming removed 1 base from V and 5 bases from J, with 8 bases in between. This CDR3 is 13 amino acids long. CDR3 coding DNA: TGTGCCAGCAGCTTAGTTGAGGGAACTGAAGCTTTCTTT. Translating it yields CASSLVEGTEAFF.

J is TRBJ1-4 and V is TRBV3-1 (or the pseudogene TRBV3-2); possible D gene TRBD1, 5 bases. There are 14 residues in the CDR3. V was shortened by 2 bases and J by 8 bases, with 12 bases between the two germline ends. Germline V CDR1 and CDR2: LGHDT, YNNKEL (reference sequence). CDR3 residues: CASSQRGGGEKLFF. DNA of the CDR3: TGTGCCAGCAGCCAACGGGGGGGTGGAGAAAAACTGTTTTTT.

The CDR3 loop reads CASSLRAGGGETQYF. CDR3 coding DNA: TGTGCCAGCAGCTTACGAGCGGGAGGGGGGGAGACCCAGTACTTC. The chain joins TRBV11-2 to TRBJ2-5, with 10 bases identical to TRBD2. Per germline, CDR1 SGHAT and CDR2 FQNNGV. This CDR3 is 15 amino acids long. Germline trimming cut 2 bases from V and 5 bases from J; bases unmatched to any gene: 5.

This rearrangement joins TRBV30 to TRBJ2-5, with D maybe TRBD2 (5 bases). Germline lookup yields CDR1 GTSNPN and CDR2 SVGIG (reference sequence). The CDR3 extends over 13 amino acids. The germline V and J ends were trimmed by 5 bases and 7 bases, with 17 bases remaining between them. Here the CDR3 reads CAWLKTRLGTQYF. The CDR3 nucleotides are TGTGCCTGGCTAAAAACTAGATTGGGGACCCAGTACTTC.

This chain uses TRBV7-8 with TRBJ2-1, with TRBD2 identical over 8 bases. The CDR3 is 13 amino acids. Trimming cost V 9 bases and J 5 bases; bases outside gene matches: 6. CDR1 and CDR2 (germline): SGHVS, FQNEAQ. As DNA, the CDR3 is TGTGCCAGTGGACTAGCAGTCAACAATGAGCAGTTCTTC. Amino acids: CASGLAVNNEQFF.

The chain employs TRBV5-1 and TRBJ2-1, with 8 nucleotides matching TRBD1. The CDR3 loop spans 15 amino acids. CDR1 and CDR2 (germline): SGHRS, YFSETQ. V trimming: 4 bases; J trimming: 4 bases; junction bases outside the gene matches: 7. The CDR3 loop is CASSRSGTGYNEQFF. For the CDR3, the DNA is TGCGCCAGCAGCCGTTCCGGGACAGGTTACAATGAGCAGTTCTTC.

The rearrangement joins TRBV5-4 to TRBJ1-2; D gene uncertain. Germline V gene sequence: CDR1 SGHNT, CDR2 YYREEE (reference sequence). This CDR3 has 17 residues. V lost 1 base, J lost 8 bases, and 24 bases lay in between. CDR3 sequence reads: CASSLRAGARKSGGYTF. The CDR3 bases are TGTGCCAGCAGCTTGAGGGCAGGAGCCCGTAAATCGGGAGGCTACACCTTC.

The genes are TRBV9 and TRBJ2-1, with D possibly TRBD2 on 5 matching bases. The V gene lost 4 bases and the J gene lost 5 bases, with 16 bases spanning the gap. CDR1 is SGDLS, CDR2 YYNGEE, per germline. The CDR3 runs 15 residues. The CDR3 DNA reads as TGTGCCAGCAGCACCGCCGGGAAAAGGGACAATGAGCAGTTCTTC. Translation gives CASSTAGKRDNEQFF.

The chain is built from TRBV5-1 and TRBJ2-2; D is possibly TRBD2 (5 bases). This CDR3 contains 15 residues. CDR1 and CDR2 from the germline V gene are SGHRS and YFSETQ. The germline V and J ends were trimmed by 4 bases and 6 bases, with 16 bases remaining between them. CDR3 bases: TGCGCCAGCAGCCCCAGGACTGGGTGGGCCGGGGAGCTGTTTTTT. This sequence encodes CASSPRTGWAGELFF.

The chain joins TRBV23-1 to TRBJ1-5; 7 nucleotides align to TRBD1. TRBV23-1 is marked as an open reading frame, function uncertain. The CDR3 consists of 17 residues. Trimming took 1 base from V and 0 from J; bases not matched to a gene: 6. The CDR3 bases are TGCGCCAGCAGTCAATACAGGGGCCTTTATAGCAATCAGCCCCAGCATTTT. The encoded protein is CASSQYRGLYSNQPQHF.

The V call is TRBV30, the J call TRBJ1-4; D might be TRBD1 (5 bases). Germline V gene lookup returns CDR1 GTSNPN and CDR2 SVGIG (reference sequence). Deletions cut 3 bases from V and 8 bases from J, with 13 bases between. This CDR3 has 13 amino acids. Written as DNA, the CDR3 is TGTGCCTGGAGGGATCAGGGCCGGGAAAAACTGTTTTTT. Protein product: CAWRDQGREKLFF.

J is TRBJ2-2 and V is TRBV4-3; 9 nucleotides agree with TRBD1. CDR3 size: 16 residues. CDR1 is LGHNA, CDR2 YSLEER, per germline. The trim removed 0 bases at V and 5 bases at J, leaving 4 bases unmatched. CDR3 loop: CASSQETGGATGELFF. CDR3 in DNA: TGCGCCAGCAGCCAAGAAACAGGGGGCGCGACCGGGGAGCTGTTTTTT.

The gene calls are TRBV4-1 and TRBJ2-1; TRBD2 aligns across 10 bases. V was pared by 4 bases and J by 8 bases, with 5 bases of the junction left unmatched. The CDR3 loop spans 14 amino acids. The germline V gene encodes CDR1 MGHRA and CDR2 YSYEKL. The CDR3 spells CASSPHLAGDEQFF. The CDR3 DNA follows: TGCGCCAGCAGCCCGCACCTAGCGGGAGATGAGCAGTTCTTC.

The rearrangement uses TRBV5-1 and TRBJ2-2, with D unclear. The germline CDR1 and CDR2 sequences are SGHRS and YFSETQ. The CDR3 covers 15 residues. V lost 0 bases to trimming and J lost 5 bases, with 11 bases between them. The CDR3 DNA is TGCGCCAGCAGCTTGGGACTCCTGAGGACCGGGGAGCTGTTTTTT. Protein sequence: CASSLGLLRTGELFF.